Below are 9 T cell receptor beta chains sequenced from a single sample in a study of blood T cell repertoires in COVID-19. Assay: immunoSEQ multiplex PCR; the TCRdb copy retains only in-frame clones and omits some. The data contain 150,000 to 200,000 clones, roughly 90% of them singletons. The sequencing input was PBMCs or T cells enriched from blood (not recorded which). The source of these receptors is a young woman who had recovered from COVID-19.

The chain uses TRBV4-1 and TRBJ2-1; D is unclear. The CDR3 contains 15 residues. Trimming removed 4 bases from V and 8 bases from J, with 18 bases in between. CDR1 MGHRA and CDR2 YSYEKL come from the germline V gene. The CDR3 DNA follows: TGCGCCAGCAGCCTAAGGCTGGGCCCCTCGGATGAGCAGTTCTTC. Residues: CASSLRLGPSDEQFF.

The chain carries TRBV19 and TRBJ2-1; 7 nucleotides match TRBD2. The germline gives CDR1 LNHDA, CDR2 SQIVND (reference sequence). There are 14 residues in the CDR3. The V and J ends lost 5 bases and 7 bases, in that order; junction bases with no gene match: 8. CDR3 coding DNA: TGTGCCAGTAGTTCTCGGCGGGGGTGGAATGAGCAGTTCTTC. Its protein is CASSSRRGWNEQFF.

The chain recombines TRBV2 with TRBJ2-3; possible D gene TRBD1, 6 bases. Germline V lookup: CDR1 SNHLY, CDR2 FYNNEI. This CDR3 is built from 12 residues. V was trimmed by 8 bases and J by 4 bases, leaving 10 bases between them. Here the CDR3 reads CASVGAPDTQYF. CDR3 bases: TGTGCCAGCGTGGGGGCTCCAGATACGCAGTATTTT. The whole variable domain, remainder taken from reference TRBV2 and TRBJ2-3, is EPEVTQTPSHQVTQMGQEVILRCVPISNHLYFYWYRQILGQKVEFLVSFYNNEISEKSEIFDDQFSVERPDGSNFTLKIRSTKLEDSAMYFCASVGAPDTQYFGPGTRLTVL.

J is TRBJ2-7 and V is TRBV28; D not resolved. V was shortened by 3 bases and J by 2 bases, with 2 bases between the two germline ends. Germline lookup yields CDR1 MDHEN and CDR2 SYDVKM. The CDR3 is made up of 11 amino acids. DNA of the CDR3: TGTGCCAGCAGTTTTACCTACGAGCAGTACTTC. It yields the protein CASSFTYEQYF.

V gene TRBV4-1 combines with J gene TRBJ2-3; possibly TRBD1 for D (6 bases). The V end lost 8 bases, the J end lost 2 bases, and 14 bases lay between the germline ends. CDR3 length: 14 residues. Germline lookup yields CDR1 MGHRA and CDR2 YSYEKL. CDR3 coding DNA: TGCGCCAGCGGATCGGGACAATTCACAGATACGCAGTATTTT. This gives the protein CASGSGQFTDTQYF.

This sequence joins TRBV4-2 and TRBJ1-1; D might be TRBD1 (6 bases). CDR1 is LGHNA and CDR2 is YNFKEQ in the germline V gene. The CDR3 extends over 17 amino acids. V was shortened by 1 base and J by 4 bases, with 19 bases between the two germline ends. DNA for the CDR3: TGTGCCAGCAGCCAAGGCCCCCAGGGGAGAATGAGCACTGAAGCTTTCTTT. This codes for CASSQGPQGRMSTEAFF.

The chain recombines TRBV18 with TRBJ2-5, with 8 bases fitting TRBD2. The J segment lost 3 bases and the V segment lost 6 bases, leaving 6 bases of the junction unmatched. The germline V gene encodes CDR1 KGHSH and CDR2 LQKENI. This CDR3 contains 14 residues. The CDR3 DNA reads as TGTGCCAGCTCGGATTTAGCGGGAAAAGAGACCCAGTACTTC. Protein: CASSDLAGKETQYF.

V gene TRBV27 combines with J gene TRBJ2-1, with 13 bases aligning to TRBD2. The CDR3 extends over 14 amino acids. The trim removed 3 bases at V and 9 bases at J, leaving 2 bases unmatched. Germline CDR1 reads MNHEY; CDR2 reads SMNVEV (reference sequence). This CDR3 reads CASSLRTSGSEQFF. CDR3 coding DNA: TGTGCCAGCAGTTTGCGGACTAGCGGGAGTGAGCAGTTCTTC.

This chain joins TRBV28 and TRBJ1-1; no reliable D call. This CDR3 region has 13 residues. V was shortened by 3 bases and J by 8 bases, with 13 bases between the two germline ends. CDR1 is MDHEN, CDR2 SYDVKM, per germline. As DNA, the CDR3 is TGTGCCAGCAGTTTTTCCGGGGAGAACGAAGCTTTCTTT. Its translation is CASSFSGENEAFF.